This T cell receptor beta chain was profiled in a study of T cell responses to AZD1222 COVID-19 vaccine. Study-level findings and limits: Dominant CD4 TCR responses targeted spike regions 160-218 and 743-854. The donor group comprised mostly white British people and more females; the analysis possibly underestimated clonal diversity.

A remark on this clone: Its antigen remains unknown.

Using immunoSEQ multiplex PCR, the repertoire was profiled, and TCRdb retains in-frame clones only, with some absent. The repertoire holds some 150,000 clones, with 90% to 95% as singletons. The specimen was peripheral blood, collected on day 0 of AZD1222 vaccination. This sequence was found in an adult in good health.

CDR3: CASSEHEGFDSPLHF. CDR3 nucleotides: TGTGCCAGCAGTGAACATGAAGGGTTCGATTCACCCCTCCACTTT. The chain recombines TRBV6-1 with TRBJ1-6; D uncertain. In germline, CDR1 is MNHNS, CDR2 SASEGT. The V and J ends lost 2 bases and 8 bases respectively, with 13 bases between them. The CDR3 is made up of 15 amino acids.